This T cell receptor (beta chain) was recorded in a study of chemoradiotherapy in HPV16-positive cancers. The data were produced by immunoSEQ multiplex PCR, yet TCRdb's version contains in-frame clones alone and is incomplete. The sample lists approximately 27,000 clones; more than 80% were seen once. Repeated repertoire sampling spanned the course of chemoradiotherapy. The source was blood, collected from a patient who underwent chemoradiotherapy. The clonotype was recovered from a human donor with HPV-associated anogenital cancer.

CDR3 nucleotides: TGTGCCAGCAGTGAAGCAAATTTTTTCTGGCAGAGCAATCAGCCCCAGCATTTT. Its protein is CASSEANFFWQSNQPQHF. The chain employs TRBV6-1 and TRBJ1-5; D gene unclear. The CDR3 is 18 amino acids. Per the germline V gene, CDR1 is MNHNS and CDR2 is SASEGT. V was clipped by 0 bases and J by 1 base, with 16 bases between them.